Each of the 30 T cell receptor beta chains below was sequenced from the same sample in a study of identifying expanded T cells in peripheral blood. Generated by immunoSEQ multiplex PCR, the TCRdb table keeps only in-frame clones and is missing some. This repertoire shows tens of thousands of clones, 70% to 90% found once; its top ten account for less than 5.5%. The sequencing input was blood. These receptors were taken from a person aged 18-70 years in good health.

The rearrangement links TRBV6-1 to TRBJ2-1, with 9 bases aligning to TRBD1. The ends lost 6 bases at V and 1 base at J; junction bases unmatched: 4. Looked up from germline, CDR1 is MNHNS and CDR2 is SASEGT. The CDR3 spans 15 residues. The CDR3: CASRRDRVSYNEQFF. The DNA of the CDR3 is TGTGCCAGCAGACGGGACAGGGTTTCCTACAATGAGCAGTTCTTC.

Here the CDR3 reads CASTPTGTEGNEQFF. The CDR3 nucleotides read TGTGCCAGCACCCCCACCGGGACAGAGGGCAATGAGCAGTTCTTC. The chain carries TRBV9 and TRBJ2-1; 7 nucleotides agree with TRBD1. The germline V gene has CDR1 SGDLS and CDR2 YYNGEE. CDR3 size: 15 residues. V shed 6 bases and J 6 bases; nucleotides not matched to a gene: 12.

The gene calls are TRBV30 and TRBJ1-1, with D uncertain. The V end lost 3 bases, the J end lost 4 bases, and 6 bases lay between the germline ends. Germline-derived CDR1 and CDR2 are GTSNPN and SVGIG (reference sequence). This CDR3 has 11 amino acids. For the CDR3, the DNA is TGTGCCTGGAGCAACCCCACTGAAGCTTTCTTT. It translates to CAWSNPTEAFF.

V and J are TRBV19 and TRBJ1-1; the match to TRBD1 covers 7 bases. The CDR3 contains 16 residues. Germline V CDR1 and CDR2: LNHDA, SQIVND (reference sequence). J gave up 3 bases and V 0 bases, and 7 bases lay outside the gene matches. CDR3 nucleotide sequence: TGTGCCAGTAGTATAGAGGAGACAGGGCTACACACTGAAGCTTTCTTT. Translation gives CASSIEETGLHTEAFF.

The rearrangement links TRBV18 to TRBJ2-7; D possibly matches TRBD1 or TRBD2 (5 bases each). Germline-derived CDR1 and CDR2 are KGHSH and LQKENI. This CDR3 has 12 residues. V lost 4 bases and J 3 bases, leaving 7 bases between the germline ends. The CDR3 coding sequence is TGTGCCAGCTCACGGGACCTCTACGAGCAGTACTTC. Translating gives CASSRDLYEQYF.

The chain recombines TRBV27 with TRBJ2-5; TRBD2 matches at 7 bases. The V gene's germline CDR1 is MNHEY and CDR2 SMNVEV (reference sequence). This CDR3 region has 13 residues. Trimming at V came to 7 bases and at J to 4 bases, leaving 6 bases not matched to a gene. CDR3 protein: CASMTWGGETQYF. The CDR3 nucleotides read TGTGCCAGCATGACTTGGGGGGGAGAGACCCAGTACTTC.

The chain uses TRBV5-1 and TRBJ2-2; TRBD2 aligns across 9 bases. This CDR3 has 14 amino acids. J was trimmed by 6 bases and V by 5 bases; bases with no gene match: 5. Germline CDR1 SGHRS, CDR2 YFSETQ. CDR3 in amino acids: CASSPLAGPGELFF. DNA for the CDR3: TGCGCCAGCAGTCCGCTAGCGGGACCCGGGGAGCTGTTTTTT.

The V call is TRBV10-2, the J call TRBJ2-7; D is unclear. V was trimmed by 2 bases and J by 0 bases, leaving 8 bases between them. The CDR3 sequence is 14 residues long. Germline V lookup: CDR1 WSHSY, CDR2 SAAADI. In DNA, the CDR3 is TGCGCCAGCAGTGAGCACTGGTCCTCCTACGAGCAGTACTTC. Amino acids: CASSEHWSSYEQYF.

This chain connects TRBV9 to TRBJ2-1; TRBD2 matches 12 bases. Germline values: CDR1 SGDLS, CDR2 YYNGEE. Trimming at V came to 7 bases and at J to 3 bases, leaving 14 bases not matched to a gene. The CDR3 has 18 residues. The CDR3 bases are TGTGCCAGCCCTAGGACTAGCGGGGCTCGCGACGACTACAATGAGCAGTTCTTC. This codes for CASPRTSGARDDYNEQFF.

J is TRBJ1-1 and V is TRBV19; a weak D match, TRBD1 (6 bases). The CDR3 consists of 14 residues. CDR1 is LNHDA and CDR2 is SQIVND in the germline V gene (reference sequence). V dropped 5 bases and J dropped 0 bases, with 10 bases sitting between them. CDR3 protein: CASSFNRVNTEAFF. The CDR3 nucleotides are TGTGCCAGTAGTTTCAACAGGGTGAACACTGAAGCTTTCTTT.

The genes are TRBV6-5 and TRBJ2-1, with TRBD1 matching 7 bases. Germline loops: CDR1 MNHEY, CDR2 SVGAGI. The CDR3 extends over 15 amino acids. Trimming took 6 bases from V and 8 from J; bases not matched to a gene: 13. In DNA, the CDR3 is TGTGCCAGCAGGCTGGGACAGCCAAGCGTGGATGAGCAGTTCTTC. This sequence encodes CASRLGQPSVDEQFF.

The V and J genes are TRBV30 and TRBJ2-2; D may be TRBD2 (7 bases). V lost 3 bases and J 7 bases, leaving 15 bases between the germline ends. This CDR3 has 14 amino acids. Germline V gene data show CDR1 as GTSNPN and CDR2 as SVGIG (reference sequence). In DNA, the CDR3 is TGTGCCTGGAGGCTAAAGGGGGGGTACGGGGAGCTGTTTTTT. It specifies CAWRLKGGYGELFF.

This clone was counted a few times. The chain combines TRBV6-4 with TRBJ2-1; a weak D match, TRBD2 (5 bases). Germline V gene data show CDR1 as MRHNA and CDR2 as SNTAGT. This CDR3 contains 14 residues. With 2 bases removed from V and 0 bases from J, the gap between germline ends came to 5 bases. The CDR3 DNA follows: TGTGCCAGCAGTGACGGGAGCTCCTACAATGAGCAGTTCTTC. The encoded protein is CASSDGSSYNEQFF.

The J gene is TRBJ2-3, the V gene TRBV5-1; a weak D match, TRBD2 (6 bases). This CDR3 is built from 16 residues. V lost 2 bases to trimming and J lost 1 base, with 14 bases between them. CDR1 and CDR2 (germline): SGHRS, YFSETQ. The CDR3 sequence is CASSFSRGMGTDTQYF. The CDR3 DNA sequence: TGCGCCAGCAGCTTTTCCCGCGGGATGGGCACAGATACGCAGTATTTT.

This chain joins TRBV11-2 and TRBJ2-1; TRBD2 might be the D (6 bases). Germline assignment: CDR1 SGHAT and CDR2 FQNNGV. Trimming took 3 bases from V and 0 from J, leaving 9 bases between them. CDR3 length: 15 residues. CDR3 coding DNA: TGTGCCAGCAGCTTCGGAGGGAGCTCCTACAATGAGCAGTTCTTC. It translates to CASSFGGSSYNEQFF.

V usage is TRBV28 and J usage is TRBJ1-1; D remains unclear. This CDR3 contains 16 residues. The V gene lost 8 bases and the J gene lost 0 bases, with 19 bases spanning the gap. From germline, CDR1 is MDHEN and CDR2 SYDVKM. CDR3 residues: CASSPRAAVMNTEAFF. DNA for the CDR3: TGTGCCAGCTCCCCTAGGGCAGCCGTAATGAACACTGAAGCTTTCTTT.

The gene calls are TRBV4-3 and TRBJ2-1, with 11 bases identical to TRBD1. The CDR3 is 16 amino acids. Germline trimming cut 0 bases from V and 6 bases from J; bases unmatched to any gene: 4. The germline V gene encodes CDR1 LGHNA and CDR2 YSLEER. The chain's CDR3 is CASSQEGGTGGNEQFF. The CDR3 nucleotides read TGCGCCAGCAGCCAAGAAGGGGGGACAGGGGGCAATGAGCAGTTCTTC.

V gene TRBV29-1 combines with J gene TRBJ1-1, with D unclear. The CDR3 spans 11 residues. Germline assignment: CDR1 SQVTM and CDR2 ANQGSEA. V lost 7 bases and J 6 bases, leaving 12 bases between the germline ends. The DNA of the CDR3 is TGCAGCGGGCAAGAAGGCCCTGAAGCTTTCTTT. This gives the protein CSGQEGPEAFF.

V is TRBV27 and J is TRBJ2-3, with D possibly matching TRBD2 (5 bases). V was pared by 3 bases and J by 4 bases, with 14 bases between. Germline V gene sequence: CDR1 MNHEY, CDR2 SMNVEV (reference sequence). The CDR3 runs 15 residues. CDR3 residues: CASSFSLAAADTQYF. DNA of the CDR3: TGTGCCAGCAGTTTTAGTCTAGCAGCAGCAGATACGCAGTATTTT.

This chain connects TRBV30 to TRBJ1-6; no reliable D call. CDR3 size: 12 residues. The V end was cut by 7 bases, the J end by 7 bases, with 11 bases between. The germline CDR1 and CDR2 sequences are GTSNPN and SVGIG (reference sequence). The CDR3 reads CASGPRNSPLHF. The CDR3 DNA reads TGTGCCTCCGGACCGAGGAATTCACCCCTCCACTTT.

This clone was observed a few times. The chain carries TRBV6-4 and TRBJ2-2, with D possibly matching TRBD1 (6 bases). Germline CDR1 reads MRHNA; CDR2 reads SNTAGT. This CDR3 has 14 residues. V was cut by 4 bases and J by 1 base, with 7 bases left in between. The CDR3, as DNA: TGTGCCAGCAGTGGGGGACAGAACACCGGGGAGCTGTTTTTT. This encodes CASSGGQNTGELFF.

The CDR3 here is CASSTQDRVGAYGYTF. The DNA of the CDR3 is TGTGCCAGCAGCACCCAGGACAGGGTGGGTGCCTATGGCTACACCTTC. J is TRBJ1-2 and V is TRBV9, with TRBD1 matching 8 bases. Germline V lookup: CDR1 SGDLS, CDR2 YYNGEE. The CDR3 totals 16 residues. J lost 4 bases, V lost 4 bases, and 12 bases had no gene match.

This chain uses TRBV6-1 with TRBJ2-7; the D gene is possibly TRBD1 (5 bases). This CDR3 is built from 13 residues. Germline V CDR1 and CDR2: MNHNS, SASEGT. V shed 5 bases and J shed 2 bases, with 10 bases lying between them. The CDR3 coding sequence is TGTGCCAGCAGTATGACAGAGACCTACGAGCAGTACTTC. This sequence encodes CASSMTETYEQYF.

The chain carries TRBV15 and TRBJ1-4, with 9 bases identical to TRBD1. CDR3 length equals 15 residues. With V trimmed by 0 bases and J by 11 bases, 7 bases remained unmatched. Germline V gene sequence: CDR1 LNHNV, CDR2 YYDKDF (reference sequence). Here the CDR3 DNA reads TGTGCCACCAGCAGAGATGGCTCTGGGACAGGGAAACTGTTTTTT. It encodes CATSRDGSGTGKLFF. The full variable domain, its missing parts supplied by reference TRBV15 and TRBJ1-4, is DAMVIQNPRYQVTQFGKPVTLSCSQTLNHNVMYWYQQKSSQAPKLLFHYYDKDFNNEADTPDNFQSRRPNTSFCFLDIRSPGLGDTAMYLCATSRDGSGTGKLFFGSGTQLSVL.

The rearrangement links TRBV6-1 to TRBJ1-2, with TRBD1 matching 10 bases. The CDR3 is made up of 15 amino acids. CDR1 is MNHNS, CDR2 SASEGT, per germline. V shed 4 bases, J shed 2 bases, and the junction held 4 bases outside the gene matches. CDR3: CASSVRQGANYGYTF. The CDR3 DNA follows: TGTGCCAGCAGTGTCCGACAGGGGGCCAACTATGGCTACACCTTC.

The V and J genes are TRBV9 and TRBJ2-2, with D tentatively TRBD1 or TRBD2 (6 bases each). CDR1 is SGDLS, CDR2 YYNGEE, per germline. The CDR3 has 15 amino acids. The V and J ends lost 4 bases and 4 bases respectively, with 14 bases between them. The CDR3 nucleotides are TGTGCCAGCAGCCCAAAAGGGGGGACCACCGGGGAGCTGTTTTTT. Translated: CASSPKGGTTGELFF. Supplemented by reference TRBV9 and TRBJ2-2, the full variable domain reads DSGVTQTPKHLITATGQRVTLRCSPRSGDLSVYWYQQSLDQGLQFLIQYYNGEERAKGNILERFSAQQFPDLHSELNLSSLELGDSALYFCASSPKGGTTGELFFGEGSRLTVL.

The chain has TRBV15 and TRBJ1-2, with unresolved D. The CDR3 length is 15 residues. V shed 0 bases and J shed 2 bases, with 10 bases lying between them. Germline CDR1 LNHNV, CDR2 YYDKDF (reference sequence). The DNA of the CDR3 is TGTGCCACCAGCAGAGATCGGTCGGGGAACTATGGCTACACCTTC. Its translation: CATSRDRSGNYGYTF. The whole variable domain, filled in from reference TRBV15 and TRBJ1-2, reads DAMVIQNPRYQVTQFGKPVTLSCSQTLNHNVMYWYQQKSSQAPKLLFHYYDKDFNNEADTPDNFQSRRPNTSFCFLDIRSPGLGDTAMYLCATSRDRSGNYGYTFGSGTRLTVV.

This rearrangement joins TRBV15 to TRBJ1-6, with a weak D call TRBD1 (5 bases). The germline gives CDR1 LNHNV, CDR2 YYDKDF (reference sequence). This CDR3 region has 15 residues. V was pared by 1 base and J by 5 bases, with 9 bases between. CDR3 nucleotide sequence: TGTGCCACCAGCAGAGGTGAAGGGGATAATTCACCCCTCCACTTT. It specifies CATSRGEGDNSPLHF.

V and J are TRBV7-2 and TRBJ1-2; tentative D call: TRBD1 (5 bases). The V and J ends lost 3 bases and 1 base respectively, with 12 bases between them. From germline, CDR1 is SGHTA and CDR2 FQGNSA. The CDR3 length is 15 residues. CDR3 region: CASSLGGQINYGYTF. In nucleotides, the CDR3 is TGTGCCAGCAGCTTGGGGGGTCAAATTAACTATGGCTACACCTTC.

V usage is TRBV2 and J usage is TRBJ2-3; 7 nucleotides line up with TRBD1. There are 13 residues in the CDR3. The germline CDR1 and CDR2 sequences are SNHLY and FYNNEI. V was clipped by 9 bases and J by 4 bases; unmatched bases: 7. CDR3: CASNRGLADTQYF. In DNA, the CDR3 is TGTGCCAGTAACAGGGGTCTCGCAGATACGCAGTATTTT.